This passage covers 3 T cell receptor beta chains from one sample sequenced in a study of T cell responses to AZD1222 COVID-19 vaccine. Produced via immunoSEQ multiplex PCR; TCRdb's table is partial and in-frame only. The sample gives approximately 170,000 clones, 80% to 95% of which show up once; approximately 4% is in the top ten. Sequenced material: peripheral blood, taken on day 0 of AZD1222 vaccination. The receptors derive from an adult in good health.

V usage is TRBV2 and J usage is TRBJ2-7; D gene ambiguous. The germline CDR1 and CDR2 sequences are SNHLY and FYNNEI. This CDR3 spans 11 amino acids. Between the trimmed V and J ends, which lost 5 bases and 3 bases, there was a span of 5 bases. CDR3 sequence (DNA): TGTGCCAGCAGTCTAAGCTACGAGCAGTACTTC. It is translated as CASSLSYEQYF.

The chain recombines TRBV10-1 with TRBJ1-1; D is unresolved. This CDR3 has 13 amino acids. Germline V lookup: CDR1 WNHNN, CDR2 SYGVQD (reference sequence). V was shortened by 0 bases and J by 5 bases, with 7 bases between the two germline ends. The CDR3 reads CASSESGGTEAFF. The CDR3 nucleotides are TGCGCCAGCAGTGAGTCCGGCGGGACTGAAGCTTTCTTT.

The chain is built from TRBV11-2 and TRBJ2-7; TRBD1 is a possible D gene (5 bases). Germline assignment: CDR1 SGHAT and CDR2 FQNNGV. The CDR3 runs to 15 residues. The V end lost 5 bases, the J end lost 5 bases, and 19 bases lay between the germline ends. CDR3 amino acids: CASSRAVKGRDEQYF. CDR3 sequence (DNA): TGTGCCAGCAGCCGAGCAGTTAAGGGCAGGGACGAGCAGTACTTC.